The 19 T cell receptor beta chains below were found in one sample sequenced in a study of blood T cells in healthy people across ages. PCR was performed a second time for about 7 to 11 cycles using a sample-barcoded 5' primer and a J-beta primer mix. TCRdb used MiXCR to reprocess the 5' RACE reads, holding one entry per CDR3 protein. The table shows fewer than 800,000 distinct CDR3 sequences, with 20% to 25% occurring only once. The sample was blood. These receptor sequences come from a man between 65 and 85 years old in good health.

Concerning this clonotype itself: With a much larger clone just one base away, this may be a read error. V and J are TRBV28 and TRBJ2-7; maybe TRBD1 (5 bases). Germline CDR1 reads MDHEN; CDR2 reads SYDVKM. Between the trimmed V and J ends, which lost 6 bases and 4 bases, there was a span of 13 bases. This CDR3 has 13 amino acids. The CDR3 sequence is CASRLVTAYEQYF. The CDR3 DNA is TGTGCCAGCAGACTCGTGACAGCATACGAGCAGTACTTC. Using reference TRBV28 and TRBJ2-7 for the parts outside the CDR3, the full variable domain is DVKVTQSSRYLVKRTGEKVFLECVQDMDHENMFWYRQDPGLGLRLIYFSYDVKMKEKGDIPEGYSVSREKKERFSLILESASTNQTSMYLCASRLVTAYEQYFGPGTRLTVT.

V gene TRBV10-3 combines with J gene TRBJ2-2; D is undetermined. With 6 bases removed from V and 0 bases from J, the gap between germline ends came to 11 bases. This CDR3 is 15 amino acids long. Germline V gene data show CDR1 as ENHRY and CDR2 as SYGVKD. CDR3 protein: CAIRRTDANTGELFF. For the CDR3, the DNA is TGTGCCATCAGGCGGACGGATGCGAACACCGGGGAGCTGTTTTTT.

This clonotype was counted many times. The chain joins TRBV20-1 to TRBJ2-5; D gene unclear. The CDR3 runs to 14 residues. V was shortened by 1 base and J by 1 base, with 10 bases between the two germline ends. In germline, CDR1 is DFQATT, CDR2 SNEGSKA (reference sequence). The CDR3 DNA sequence: TGCAGTGCTAGAGCGCCGGGCGTCCAAGAGACCCAGTACTTC. Its translation is CSARAPGVQETQYF.

This clonotype has just a few counts. The J gene is TRBJ2-1, the V gene TRBV2; TRBD2 matches at 7 bases. The J call is uncertain, as TRBJ2-7 better fits the DNA end. The CDR3 has 14 amino acids. In germline, CDR1 is SNHLY, CDR2 FYNNEI. This CDR3 reads CASSESGRDREQYF. The CDR3 DNA is TGTGCCAGCAGTGAATCGGGGAGGGACCGCGAGCAGTACTTC.

Only a few counts were recorded for this clonotype. J is TRBJ2-7 and V is TRBV5-1; TRBD1 is a possible D gene (6 bases). Trimming stripped 0 bases from V and 3 bases from J, with 16 bases between. Germline V CDR1 and CDR2: SGHRS, YFSETQ. This CDR3 has 16 residues. This CDR3 reads CASSLGPTGTNYEQYF. CDR3 DNA sequence: TGCGCCAGCAGCTTGGGTCCTACCGGGACAAACTACGAGCAGTACTTC.

This clonotype was observed once. This chain links TRBV6-1 with TRBJ2-1; TRBD2 matches at 9 bases. The germline gives CDR1 MNHNS, CDR2 SASEGT. The CDR3 spans 16 residues. J gave up 9 bases and V 0 bases, and 9 bases lay outside the gene matches. The CDR3 region is CASSEALAGGPVEQFF. CDR3 coding DNA: TGTGCCAGCAGTGAAGCGCTGGCGGGAGGGCCCGTTGAGCAGTTCTTC.

This clonotype occurred a few times. V and J are TRBV6-2 or TRBV6-3 and TRBJ2-7; 13 bases are a match to TRBD2. Germline loops: CDR1 MNHEY, CDR2 SVGEGT. The CDR3 loop spans 19 amino acids. The V segment lost 7 bases and the J segment 0 bases; nucleotides outside the gene matches: 15. The CDR3 DNA is TGTGCCAGCAACGACCCCGGACTAGCGGGAGAGACCCTCTCCTACGAGCAGTACTTC. This gives the protein CASNDPGLAGETLSYEQYF.

This clonotype came up a few times. The V call is TRBV6-2 or TRBV6-3, the J call TRBJ2-3, with D unclear. The length of the CDR3 is 12 residues. The germline V gene has CDR1 MNHEY and CDR2 SVGEGT. V was pared by 6 bases and J by 4 bases, with 8 bases between. The CDR3 protein is CASSRSSDTQYF. The CDR3 nucleotides are TGTGCCAGCAGCAGGAGCTCAGATACGCAGTATTTT.

This clonotype was found many times. The genes are TRBV20-1 and TRBJ2-4; 7 bases line up with TRBD1. The germline V gene has CDR1 DFQATT and CDR2 SNEGSKA (reference sequence). Trimming removed 2 bases from V and 2 bases from J; junction bases left unmatched: 9. The length of the CDR3 is 16 residues. CDR3 in amino acids: CSARHAGGVSKNIQYF. The CDR3, as DNA: TGCAGTGCTAGACACGCAGGGGGTGTATCCAAAAACATTCAGTACTTC.

The CDR3: CASESGKSSYNEQFF. The CDR3 DNA sequence: TGTGCCAGCGAGAGCGGTAAGAGCTCCTACAATGAGCAGTTCTTC. The chain carries TRBV7-9 and TRBJ2-1; TRBD2 might be the D (5 bases). V lost 8 bases and J lost 0, with 14 bases in between. The CDR3 contains 15 residues. Germline CDR1 is SEHNR and CDR2 is FQNEAQ (reference sequence).

This clonotype was counted a few times. The rearrangement links TRBV7-9 to TRBJ2-5, with a possible D match to TRBD2 (5 bases). The V end was cut by 1 base, the J end by 2 bases, with 8 bases between. CDR3 length: 14 residues. Germline assignment: CDR1 SEHNR and CDR2 FQNEAQ (reference sequence). CDR3 nucleotide sequence: TGTGCCAGCAGCTTAGACCGGACTCAAGAGACCCAGTACTTC. Its protein product is CASSLDRTQETQYF.

The chain is built from TRBV9 and TRBJ2-4; TRBD2 agrees at 8 bases. V lost 4 bases and J lost 3; bases outside the gene matches: 3. The CDR3 length is 14 residues. Germline values: CDR1 SGDLS, CDR2 YYNGEE. The CDR3: CASSKGTSKNIQYF. In DNA, the CDR3 is TGTGCCAGCAGCAAAGGGACTAGCAAAAACATTCAGTACTTC.

The genes are TRBV21-1 and TRBJ2-7; TRBD1, the D gene given by the table, was not confirmed from the DNA. TRBV21-1 is a pseudogene segment. This CDR3 contains 15 residues. CDR3 DNA sequence: TGTGCCAGCAGCAAAGAGGGGGGAGGCTCCTACGAGCAGTACTTC. The encoded protein is CASSKEGGGSYEQYF.

The DNA of the CDR3 is TGTGCCATCAGCAAATGGGGGACTAGCGGGAAGGAAGGTGTCCCGCCAGATACGCAGTATTTT. Protein: CAISKWGTSGKEGVPPDTQYF. J is TRBJ2-3 and V is TRBV10-3; 13 bases align to TRBD2. The J segment lost 4 bases and the V segment lost 6 bases, leaving 22 bases of the junction unmatched. Germline V lookup: CDR1 ENHRY, CDR2 SYGVKD. The CDR3 length is 21 residues.

The genes are TRBV20-1 and TRBJ1-4; tentatively, D is TRBD1 (5 bases). V was cut by 5 bases and J by 13 bases, with 23 bases left in between. Germline V CDR1 and CDR2: DFQATT, SNEGSKA (reference sequence). The CDR3 sequence is 14 residues long. The CDR3 loop is CSAYPGSTGEPLFF. In nucleotides, the CDR3 is TGCAGTGCTTACCCGGGCTCTACAGGCGAGCCACTGTTTTTT.

This clonotype appeared a few times. This sequence joins TRBV7-3 and TRBJ2-5, with 8 bases that match TRBD2. The J call may be in error: the DNA end matches TRBJ2-1 better. The CDR3 is 15 residues long. From germline, CDR1 is SGHTA and CDR2 FQGTGA. The DNA of the CDR3 is TGTGCCAGCAGCGCCTTAGCGGGGCAGAAGAATGAGCAGTTCTTC. Translating it yields CASSALAGQKNEQFF.

The table lists this clonotype with a few counts. CDR3 protein: CSARVQDSMNTEAFF. The DNA for the CDR3 is TGCAGTGCTAGAGTCCAGGACAGCATGAACACTGAAGCTTTCTTT. V usage is TRBV20-1 and J usage is TRBJ1-1, with D tentatively TRBD1 (6 bases). V shed 1 base and J shed 0 bases, with 12 bases lying between them. Germline V gene sequence: CDR1 DFQATT, CDR2 SNEGSKA (reference sequence). This CDR3 has 15 residues.

V is TRBV3-1 and J is TRBJ1-6, with 8 bases matching TRBD1. Losses at the gene ends were 0 bases for V and 6 bases for J; bases not matched to a gene: 4. The CDR3 has 16 residues. Germline loops: CDR1 LGHDT, CDR2 YNNKEL (reference sequence). CDR3 residues: CASSQDPTGVNSPLHF. The CDR3 DNA follows: TGTGCCAGCAGCCAAGATCCGACAGGGGTTAATTCACCCCTCCACTTT.

This chain joins TRBV5-6 and TRBJ2-3, with a possible D match to TRBD1 (6 bases). The V end was cut by 0 bases, the J end by 4 bases, with 12 bases between. CDR3 size: 15 residues. Germline V gene lookup returns CDR1 SGHDT and CDR2 YYEEEE. In DNA form, the CDR3 reads TGTGCCAGCAGCTTGGTCGGCAGGGGAGCAGATACGCAGTATTTT. Amino acid sequence: CASSLVGRGADTQYF. The full variable domain, its missing parts supplied by reference TRBV5-6 and TRBJ2-3, is DAGVTQSPTHLIKTRGQQVTLRCSPKSGHDTVSWYQQALGQGPQFIFQYYEEEERQRGNFPDRFSGHQFPNYSSELNVNALLLGDSALYLCASSLVGRGADTQYFGPGTRLTVL.